A single T cell receptor beta chain is shown here with its context. Its antigen is not known. None of the donors, who were healthy HIV-negative adults, had recently had acute infections or vaccinations. The authors split each subset's genomic DNA evenly across several immunoSEQ plates. Profiling relied on immunoSEQ multiplex PCR, and the TCRdb table lists in-frame clones only, not all of them. Of roughly 1,000,000 clones listed, approximately 80% are singletons. The record originates from a study of shared clonotypes between healthy human individuals. Study findings and constraints: As a rule, naive subsets had a larger estimated richness than memory subsets. The sole specimen, blood, was sampled, and tissue repertoires likely differ.

The CDR3 runs to 15 residues. The germline V gene encodes CDR1 LNHNV and CDR2 YYDKDF (reference sequence). Losses at the gene ends were 2 bases for V and 5 bases for J; bases not matched to a gene: 7. Sequences were obtained from memory CD4+ T cells from PBMCs. Subset specified: CD45RA-negative fraction. The sequence was collected from a man between 18 and 35 years old in good health. Some clones in this sample may be carry-over from other donors' samples. The chain has TRBV15 and TRBJ2-7; 9 bases fit TRBD1. CDR3 nucleotide sequence: TGTGCCACCAGCAGAAGGGGACAGGGTAGCCACGAGCAGTACTTC. Its translation: CATSRRGQGSHEQYF.